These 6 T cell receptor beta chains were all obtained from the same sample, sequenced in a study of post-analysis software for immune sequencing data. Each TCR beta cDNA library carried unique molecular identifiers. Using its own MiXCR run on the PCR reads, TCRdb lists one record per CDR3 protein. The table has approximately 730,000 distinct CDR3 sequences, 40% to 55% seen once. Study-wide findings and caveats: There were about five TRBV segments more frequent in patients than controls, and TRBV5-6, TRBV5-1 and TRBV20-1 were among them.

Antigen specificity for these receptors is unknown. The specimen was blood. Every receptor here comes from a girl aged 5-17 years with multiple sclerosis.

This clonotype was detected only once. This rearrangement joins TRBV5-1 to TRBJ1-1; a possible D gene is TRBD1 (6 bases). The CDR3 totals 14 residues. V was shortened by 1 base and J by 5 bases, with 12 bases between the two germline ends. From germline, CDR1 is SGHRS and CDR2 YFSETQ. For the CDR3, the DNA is TGCGCCAGCAGCTTGAGGCAGGGGCGGACTGAAGCTTTCTTT. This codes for CASSLRQGRTEAFF.

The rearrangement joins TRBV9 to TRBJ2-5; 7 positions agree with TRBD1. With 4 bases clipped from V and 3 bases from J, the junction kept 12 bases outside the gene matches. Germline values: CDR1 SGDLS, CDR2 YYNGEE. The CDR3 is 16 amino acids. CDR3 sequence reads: CASSLPPGTAKETQYF. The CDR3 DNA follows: TGTGCCAGCAGCCTCCCGCCCGGGACAGCTAAAGAGACCCAGTACTTC.

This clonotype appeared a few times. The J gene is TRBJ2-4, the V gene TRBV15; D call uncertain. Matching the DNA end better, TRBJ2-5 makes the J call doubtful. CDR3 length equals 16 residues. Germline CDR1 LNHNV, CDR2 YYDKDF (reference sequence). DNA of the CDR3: TGTGCCACCAGCAGAGCTTTTGGAGCGCACCAAGAGACCCAGTACTTC. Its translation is CATSRAFGAHQETQYF.

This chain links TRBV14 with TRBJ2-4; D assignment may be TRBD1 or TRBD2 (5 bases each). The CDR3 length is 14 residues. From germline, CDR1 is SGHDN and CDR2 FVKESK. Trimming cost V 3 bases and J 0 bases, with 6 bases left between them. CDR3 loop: CASSQGRAKNIQYF. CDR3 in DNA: TGTGCCAGCAGCCAGGGACGAGCCAAAAACATTCAGTACTTC.

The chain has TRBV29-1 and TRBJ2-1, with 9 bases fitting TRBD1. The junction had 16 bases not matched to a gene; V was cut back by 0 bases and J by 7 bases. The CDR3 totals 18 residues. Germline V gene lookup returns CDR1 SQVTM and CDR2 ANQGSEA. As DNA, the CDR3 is TGCAGCGTTGAAGAAGATGACACTCCGGGACAGGGTTGGAATGAGCAGTTCTTC. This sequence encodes CSVEEDDTPGQGWNEQFF.

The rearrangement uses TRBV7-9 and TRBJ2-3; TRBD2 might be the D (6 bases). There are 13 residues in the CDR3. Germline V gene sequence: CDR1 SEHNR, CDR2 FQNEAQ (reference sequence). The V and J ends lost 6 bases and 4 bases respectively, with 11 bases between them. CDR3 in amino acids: CASSSSGADTQYF. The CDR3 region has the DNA TGTGCCAGCAGTAGTAGCGGAGCAGATACGCAGTATTTT.